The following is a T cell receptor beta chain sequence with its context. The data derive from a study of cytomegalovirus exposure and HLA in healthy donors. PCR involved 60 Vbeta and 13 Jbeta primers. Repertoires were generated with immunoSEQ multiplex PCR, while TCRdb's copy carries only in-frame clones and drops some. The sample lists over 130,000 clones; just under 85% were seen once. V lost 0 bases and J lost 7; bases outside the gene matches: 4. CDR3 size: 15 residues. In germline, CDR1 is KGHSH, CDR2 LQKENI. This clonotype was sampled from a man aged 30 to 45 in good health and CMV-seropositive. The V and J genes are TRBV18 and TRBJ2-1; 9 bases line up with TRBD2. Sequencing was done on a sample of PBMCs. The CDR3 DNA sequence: TGTGCCAGCTCACCACCATTAGCGGGAGTAAATGAGCAGTTCTTC. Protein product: CASSPPLAGVNEQFF.